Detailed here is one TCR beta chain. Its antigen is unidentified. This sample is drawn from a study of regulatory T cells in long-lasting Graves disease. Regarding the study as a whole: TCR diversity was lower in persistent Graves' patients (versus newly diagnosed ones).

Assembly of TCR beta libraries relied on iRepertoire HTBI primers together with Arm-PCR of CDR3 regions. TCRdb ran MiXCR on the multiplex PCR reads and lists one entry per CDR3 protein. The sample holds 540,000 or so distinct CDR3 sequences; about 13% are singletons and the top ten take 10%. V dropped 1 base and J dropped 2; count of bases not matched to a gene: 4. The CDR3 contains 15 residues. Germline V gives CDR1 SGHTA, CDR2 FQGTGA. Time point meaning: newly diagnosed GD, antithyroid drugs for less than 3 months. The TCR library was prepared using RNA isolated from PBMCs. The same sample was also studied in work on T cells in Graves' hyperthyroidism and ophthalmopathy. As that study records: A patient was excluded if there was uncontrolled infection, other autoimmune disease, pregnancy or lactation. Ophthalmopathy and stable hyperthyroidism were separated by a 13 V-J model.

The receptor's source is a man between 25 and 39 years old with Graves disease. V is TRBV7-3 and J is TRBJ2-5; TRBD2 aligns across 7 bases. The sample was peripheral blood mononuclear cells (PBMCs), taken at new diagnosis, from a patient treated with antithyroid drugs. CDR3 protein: CASSLMGGRQETQYF. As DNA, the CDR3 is TGTGCCAGCAGCTTAATGGGAGGGCGTCAAGAGACCCAGTACTTC.